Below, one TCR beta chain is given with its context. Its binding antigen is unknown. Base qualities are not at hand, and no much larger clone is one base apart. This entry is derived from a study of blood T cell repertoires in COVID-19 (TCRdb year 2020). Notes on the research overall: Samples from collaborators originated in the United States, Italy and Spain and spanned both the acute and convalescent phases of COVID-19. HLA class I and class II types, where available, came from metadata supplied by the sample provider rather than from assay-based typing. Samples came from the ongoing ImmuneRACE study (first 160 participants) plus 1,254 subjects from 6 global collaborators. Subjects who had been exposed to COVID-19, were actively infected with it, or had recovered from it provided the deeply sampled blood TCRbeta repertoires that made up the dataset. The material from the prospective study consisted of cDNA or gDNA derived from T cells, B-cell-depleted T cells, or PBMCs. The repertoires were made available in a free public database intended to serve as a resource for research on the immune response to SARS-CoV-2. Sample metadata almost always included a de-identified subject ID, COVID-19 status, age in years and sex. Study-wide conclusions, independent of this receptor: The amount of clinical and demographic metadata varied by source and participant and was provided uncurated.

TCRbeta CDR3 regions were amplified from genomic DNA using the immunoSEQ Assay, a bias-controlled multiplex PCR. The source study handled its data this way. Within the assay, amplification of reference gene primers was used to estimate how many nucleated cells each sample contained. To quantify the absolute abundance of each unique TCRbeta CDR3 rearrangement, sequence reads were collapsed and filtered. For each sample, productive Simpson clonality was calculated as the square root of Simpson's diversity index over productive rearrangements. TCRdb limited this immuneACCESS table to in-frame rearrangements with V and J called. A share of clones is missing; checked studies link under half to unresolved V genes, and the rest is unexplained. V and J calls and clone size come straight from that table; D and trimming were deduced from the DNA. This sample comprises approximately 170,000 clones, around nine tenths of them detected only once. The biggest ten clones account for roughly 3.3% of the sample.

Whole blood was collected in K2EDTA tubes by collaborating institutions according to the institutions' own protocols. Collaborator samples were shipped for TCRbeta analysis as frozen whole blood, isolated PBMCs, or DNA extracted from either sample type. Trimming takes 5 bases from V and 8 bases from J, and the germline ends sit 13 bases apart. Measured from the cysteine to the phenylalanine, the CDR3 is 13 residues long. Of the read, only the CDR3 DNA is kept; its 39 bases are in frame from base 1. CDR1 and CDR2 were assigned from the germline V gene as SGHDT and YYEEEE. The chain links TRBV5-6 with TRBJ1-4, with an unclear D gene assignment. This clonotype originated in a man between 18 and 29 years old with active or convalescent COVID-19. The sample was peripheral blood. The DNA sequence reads TGTGCCAGCAGTTCACAGCCGATCGAAAAACTGTTTTTT. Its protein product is CASSSQPIEKLFF.